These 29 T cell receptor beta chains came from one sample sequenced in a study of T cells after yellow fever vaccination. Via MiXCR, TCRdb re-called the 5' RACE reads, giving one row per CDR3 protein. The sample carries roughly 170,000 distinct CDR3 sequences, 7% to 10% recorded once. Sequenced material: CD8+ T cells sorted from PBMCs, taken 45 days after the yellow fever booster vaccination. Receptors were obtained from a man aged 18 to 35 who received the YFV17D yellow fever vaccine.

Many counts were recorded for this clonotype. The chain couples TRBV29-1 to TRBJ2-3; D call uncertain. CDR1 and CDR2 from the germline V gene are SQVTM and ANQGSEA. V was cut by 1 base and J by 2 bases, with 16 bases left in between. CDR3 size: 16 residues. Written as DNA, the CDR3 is TGCAGCGTTGAAGGGGTGGGGTTGCCGAACACAGATACGCAGTATTTT. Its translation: CSVEGVGLPNTDTQYF.

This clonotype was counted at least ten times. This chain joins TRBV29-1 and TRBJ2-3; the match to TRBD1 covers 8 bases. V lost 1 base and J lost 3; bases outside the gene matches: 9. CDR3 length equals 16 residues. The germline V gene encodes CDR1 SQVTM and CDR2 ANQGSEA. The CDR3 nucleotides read TGCAGCGTTGAAGTATGGGACAGGACAGGTACAGATACGCAGTATTTT. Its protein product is CSVEVWDRTGTDTQYF.

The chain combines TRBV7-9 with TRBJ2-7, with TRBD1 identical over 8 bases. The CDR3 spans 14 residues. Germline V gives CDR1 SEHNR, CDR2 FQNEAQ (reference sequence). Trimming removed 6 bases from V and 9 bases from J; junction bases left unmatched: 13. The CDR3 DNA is TGTGCCAGCAGTATCGGGACAGGACCTCTAGGGCAGTACTTC. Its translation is CASSIGTGPLGQYF.

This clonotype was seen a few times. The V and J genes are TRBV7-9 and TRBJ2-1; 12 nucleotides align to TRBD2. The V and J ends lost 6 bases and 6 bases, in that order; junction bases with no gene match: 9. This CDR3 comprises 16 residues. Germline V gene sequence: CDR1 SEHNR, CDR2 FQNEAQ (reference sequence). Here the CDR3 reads CASRPTLAGGLNEQFF. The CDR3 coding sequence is TGTGCCAGCAGGCCTACCCTAGCGGGGGGGCTCAATGAGCAGTTCTTC.

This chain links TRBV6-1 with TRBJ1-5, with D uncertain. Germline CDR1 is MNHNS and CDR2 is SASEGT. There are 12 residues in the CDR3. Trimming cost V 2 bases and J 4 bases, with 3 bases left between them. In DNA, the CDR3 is TGTGCCAGCAGTGAAAGGAATCAGCCCCAGCATTTT. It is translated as CASSERNQPQHF.

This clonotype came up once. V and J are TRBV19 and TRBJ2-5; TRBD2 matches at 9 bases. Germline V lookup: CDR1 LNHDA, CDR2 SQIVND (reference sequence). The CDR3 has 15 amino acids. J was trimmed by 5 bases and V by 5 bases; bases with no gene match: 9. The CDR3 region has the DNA TGTGCCAGTAGTTCTGTAGCGGGGGTATGGGAGACCCAGTACTTC. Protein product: CASSSVAGVWETQYF.

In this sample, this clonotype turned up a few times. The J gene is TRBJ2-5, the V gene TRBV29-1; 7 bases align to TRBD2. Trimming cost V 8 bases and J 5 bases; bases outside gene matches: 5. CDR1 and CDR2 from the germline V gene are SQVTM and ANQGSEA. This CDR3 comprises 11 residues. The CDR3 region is CSHLRGETQYF. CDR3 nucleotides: TGCAGCCACTTGCGGGGGGAGACCCAGTACTTC.

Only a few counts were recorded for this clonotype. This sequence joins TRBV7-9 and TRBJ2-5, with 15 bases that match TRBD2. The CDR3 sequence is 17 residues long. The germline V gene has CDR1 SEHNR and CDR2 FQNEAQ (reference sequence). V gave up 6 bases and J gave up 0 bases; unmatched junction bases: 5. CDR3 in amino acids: CASSPGTSGGNQETQYF. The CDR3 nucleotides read TGTGCCAGCAGTCCCGGGACTAGCGGGGGGAACCAAGAGACCCAGTACTTC.

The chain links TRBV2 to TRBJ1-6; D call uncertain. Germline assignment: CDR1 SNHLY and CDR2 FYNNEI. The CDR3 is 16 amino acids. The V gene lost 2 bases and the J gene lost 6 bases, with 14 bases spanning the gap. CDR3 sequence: CASSELAATVNSPLHF. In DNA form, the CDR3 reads TGTGCCAGCAGTGAATTGGCAGCTACCGTTAATTCACCCCTCCACTTT.

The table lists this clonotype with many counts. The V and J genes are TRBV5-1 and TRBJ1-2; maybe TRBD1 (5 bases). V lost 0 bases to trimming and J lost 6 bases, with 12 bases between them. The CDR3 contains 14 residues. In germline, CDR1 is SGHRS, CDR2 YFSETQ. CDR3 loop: CASSLAGGAHGYTF. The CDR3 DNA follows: TGCGCCAGCAGCTTGGCCGGGGGAGCCCATGGCTACACCTTC.

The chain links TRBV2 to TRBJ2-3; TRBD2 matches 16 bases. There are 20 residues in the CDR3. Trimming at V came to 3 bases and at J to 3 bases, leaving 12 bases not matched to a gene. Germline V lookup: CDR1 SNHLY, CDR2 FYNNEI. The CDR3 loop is CASSDVLGLAGGHSTDTQYF. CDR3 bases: TGTGCCAGCAGTGACGTCCTGGGACTAGCGGGGGGGCATTCTACAGATACGCAGTATTTT.

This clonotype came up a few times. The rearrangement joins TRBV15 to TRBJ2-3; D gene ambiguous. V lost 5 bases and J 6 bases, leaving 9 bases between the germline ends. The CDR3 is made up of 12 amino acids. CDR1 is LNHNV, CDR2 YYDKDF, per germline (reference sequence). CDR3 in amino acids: CATSPLGDTQYF. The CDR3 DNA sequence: TGTGCCACCAGCCCCTTGGGGGATACGCAGTATTTT.

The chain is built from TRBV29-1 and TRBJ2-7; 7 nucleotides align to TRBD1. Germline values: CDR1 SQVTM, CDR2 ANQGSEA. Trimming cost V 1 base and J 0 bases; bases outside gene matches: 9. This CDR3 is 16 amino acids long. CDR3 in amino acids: CSVEGGPGQSSYEQYF. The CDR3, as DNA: TGCAGCGTTGAAGGGGGCCCGGGACAGAGCTCCTACGAGCAGTACTTC.

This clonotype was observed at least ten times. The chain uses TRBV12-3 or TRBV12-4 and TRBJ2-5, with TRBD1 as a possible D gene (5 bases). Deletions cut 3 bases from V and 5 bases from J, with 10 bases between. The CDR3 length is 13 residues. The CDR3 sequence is CASSFPGWETQYF. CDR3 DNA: TGTGCCAGCAGTTTCCCAGGGTGGGAGACCCAGTACTTC.

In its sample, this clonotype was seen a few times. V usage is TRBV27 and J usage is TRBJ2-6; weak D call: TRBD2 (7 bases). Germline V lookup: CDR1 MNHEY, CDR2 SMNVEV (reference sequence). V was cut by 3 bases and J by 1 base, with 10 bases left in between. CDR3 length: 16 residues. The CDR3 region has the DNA TGTGCCAGCAGTTTTCGGGGGGCGTCTGGGGCCAACGTCCTGACTTTC. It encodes CASSFRGASGANVLTF.

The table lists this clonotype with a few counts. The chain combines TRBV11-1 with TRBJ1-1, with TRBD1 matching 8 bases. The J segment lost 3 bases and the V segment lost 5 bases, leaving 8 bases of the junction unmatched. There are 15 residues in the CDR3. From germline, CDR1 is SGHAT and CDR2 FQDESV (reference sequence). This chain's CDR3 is CASSVGTGGDTEAFF. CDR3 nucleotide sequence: TGTGCCAGCAGCGTTGGAACAGGGGGGGACACTGAAGCTTTCTTT.

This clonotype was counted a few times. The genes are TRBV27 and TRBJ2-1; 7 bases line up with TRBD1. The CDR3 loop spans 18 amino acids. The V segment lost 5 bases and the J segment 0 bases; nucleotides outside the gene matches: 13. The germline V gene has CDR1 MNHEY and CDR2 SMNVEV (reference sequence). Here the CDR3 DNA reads TGTGCCAGCAGTCCCTTTCAGGGGGTGGATAGCTCCTACAATGAGCAGTTCTTC. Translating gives CASSPFQGVDSSYNEQFF.

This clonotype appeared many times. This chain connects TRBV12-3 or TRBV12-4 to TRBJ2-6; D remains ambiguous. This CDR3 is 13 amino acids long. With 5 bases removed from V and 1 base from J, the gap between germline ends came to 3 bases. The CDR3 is CASSLSGANVLTF. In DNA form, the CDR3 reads TGTGCCAGCAGTCTATCTGGGGCCAACGTCCTGACTTTC.

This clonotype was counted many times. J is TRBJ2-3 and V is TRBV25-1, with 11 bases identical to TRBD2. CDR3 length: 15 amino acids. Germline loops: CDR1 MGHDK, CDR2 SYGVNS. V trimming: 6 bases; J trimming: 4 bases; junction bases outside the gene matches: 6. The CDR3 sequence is CASSLSGGAADTQYF. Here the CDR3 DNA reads TGTGCCAGCAGCCTTAGCGGGGGGGCCGCAGATACGCAGTATTTT.

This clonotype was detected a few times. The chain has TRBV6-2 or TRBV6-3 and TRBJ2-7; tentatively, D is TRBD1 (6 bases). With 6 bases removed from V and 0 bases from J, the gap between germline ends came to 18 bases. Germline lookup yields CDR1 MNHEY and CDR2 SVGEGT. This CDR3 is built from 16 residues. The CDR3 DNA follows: TGTGCCAGCAGCAGAGGACAGCTCCTCTTCTCCTACGAGCAGTACTTC. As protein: CASSRGQLLFSYEQYF.

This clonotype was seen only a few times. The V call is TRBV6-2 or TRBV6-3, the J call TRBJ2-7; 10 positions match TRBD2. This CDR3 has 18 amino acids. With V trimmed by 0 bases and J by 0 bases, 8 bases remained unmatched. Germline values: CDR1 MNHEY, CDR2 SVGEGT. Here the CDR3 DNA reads TGTGCCAGCAGTTACTCTACTAGCGGGGTGACGAGCTCCTACGAGCAGTACGTC. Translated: CASSYSTSGVTSSYEQYV.

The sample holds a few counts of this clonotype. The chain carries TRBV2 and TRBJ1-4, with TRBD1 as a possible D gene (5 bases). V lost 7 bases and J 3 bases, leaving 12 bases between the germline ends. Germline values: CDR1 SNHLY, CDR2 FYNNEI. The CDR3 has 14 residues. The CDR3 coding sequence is TGTGCCAGCATAAGAGAGGGGTCTAATGAAAAACTGTTTTTT. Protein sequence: CASIREGSNEKLFF. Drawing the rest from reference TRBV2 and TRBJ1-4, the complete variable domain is EPEVTQTPSHQVTQMGQEVILRCVPISNHLYFYWYRQILGQKVEFLVSFYNNEISEKSEIFDDQFSVERPDGSNFTLKIRSTKLEDSAMYFCASIREGSNEKLFFGSGTQLSVL.

The DNA for the CDR3 is TGTGCCAGCAGCTTAGAATTAGGGCAGGGGCCGACCAATGAGCAGTTCTTC. Protein: CASSLELGQGPTNEQFF. The chain employs TRBV7-8 and TRBJ2-1, with a possible D match to TRBD1 (6 bases). Trimming removed 1 base from V and 6 bases from J, with 19 bases in between. This CDR3 contains 17 residues. CDR1 SGHVS and CDR2 FQNEAQ come from the germline V gene. Drawing the rest from reference TRBV7-8 and TRBJ2-1, the complete variable domain is GAGVSQSPRYKVAKRGQDVALRCDPISGHVSLFWYQQALGQGPEFLTYFQNEAQLDKSGLPSDRFFAERPEGSVSTLKIQRTQQEDSAVYLCASSLELGQGPTNEQFFGPGTRLTVL.

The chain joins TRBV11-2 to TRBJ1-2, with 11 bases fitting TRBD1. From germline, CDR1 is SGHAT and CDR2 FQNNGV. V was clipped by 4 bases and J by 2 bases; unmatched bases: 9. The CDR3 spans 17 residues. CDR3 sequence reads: CASSSTGQGALNYGYTF. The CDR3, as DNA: TGTGCCAGCAGCTCTACCGGACAGGGGGCCCTAAACTATGGCTACACCTTC.

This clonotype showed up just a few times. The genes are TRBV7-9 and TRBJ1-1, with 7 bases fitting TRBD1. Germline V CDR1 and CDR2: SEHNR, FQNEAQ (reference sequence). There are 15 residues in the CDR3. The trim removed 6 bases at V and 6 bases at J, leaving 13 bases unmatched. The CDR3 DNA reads TGTGCCAGCAGACCCGTCCTACAGGGGACCCCTGAAGCTTTCTTT. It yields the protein CASRPVLQGTPEAFF.

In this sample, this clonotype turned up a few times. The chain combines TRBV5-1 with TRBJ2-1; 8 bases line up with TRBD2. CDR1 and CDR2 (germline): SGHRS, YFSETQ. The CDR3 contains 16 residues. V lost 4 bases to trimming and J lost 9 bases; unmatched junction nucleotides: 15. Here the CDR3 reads CASSLAIAGTSGEQFF. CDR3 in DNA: TGCGCCAGCAGCCTGGCAATAGCGGGAACCTCGGGTGAGCAGTTCTTC. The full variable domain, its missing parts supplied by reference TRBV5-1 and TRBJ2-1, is KAGVTQTPRYLIKTRGQQVTLSCSPISGHRSVSWYQQTPGQGLQFLFEYFSETQRNKGNFPGRFSGRQFSNSRSEMNVSTLELGDSALYLCASSLAIAGTSGEQFFGPGTRLTVL.

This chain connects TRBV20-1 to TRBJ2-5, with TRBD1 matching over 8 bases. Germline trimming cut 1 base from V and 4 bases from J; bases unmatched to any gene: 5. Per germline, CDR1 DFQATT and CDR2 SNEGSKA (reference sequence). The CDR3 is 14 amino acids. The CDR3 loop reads CSARVRGRRETQYF. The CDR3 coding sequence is TGCAGTGCTAGAGTCAGGGGGCGCCGAGAGACCCAGTACTTC.

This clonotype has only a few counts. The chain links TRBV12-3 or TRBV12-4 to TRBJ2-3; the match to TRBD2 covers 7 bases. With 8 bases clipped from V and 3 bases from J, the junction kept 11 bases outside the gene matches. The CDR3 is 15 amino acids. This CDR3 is CASGLDRARTDTQYF. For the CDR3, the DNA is TGTGCCAGCGGACTAGACCGCGCAAGGACAGATACGCAGTATTTT.

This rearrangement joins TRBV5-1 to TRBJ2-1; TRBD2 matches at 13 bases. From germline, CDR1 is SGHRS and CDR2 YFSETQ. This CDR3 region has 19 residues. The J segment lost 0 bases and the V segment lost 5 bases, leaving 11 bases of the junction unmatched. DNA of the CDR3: TGCGCCAGCAGTCCTGGGACTAGCGGGGCCACTTTCTCCTACAATGAGCAGTTCTTC. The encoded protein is CASSPGTSGATFSYNEQFF.